This entry lists 11 T cell receptor beta chains sequenced from one sample in a study of blood T cell repertoires in COVID-19 (TCRdb year 2020). Library method: the immunoSEQ multiplex PCR assay. Held by TCRdb, this immuneACCESS table contains in-frame sequences only and omits some clones. Under half of the omission traces to an unresolved V gene where checked; the cause of the rest is unknown. For this sample the table gives tens of thousands of clones, of which less than 85% were detected only once. The ten largest clones represent more than 2.5% of the sample. Input material: peripheral blood. The receptors here all came from a man between 45 and 60 years old with acute or convalescent COVID-19.

The gene calls are TRBV27 and TRBJ2-3, with D possibly TRBD2 on 6 matching bases. Per germline, CDR1 MNHEY and CDR2 SMNVEV (reference sequence). This CDR3 region has 16 residues. Trimming left V 3 bases short and J 1 base short, with 14 bases between. CDR3 in DNA: TGTGCCAGCAGTTTGGTACAGACTAGAGGCACAGATACGCAGTATTTT. Protein sequence: CASSLVQTRGTDTQYF.

J is TRBJ1-6 and V is TRBV28; TRBD1 agrees at 8 bases. V shed 1 base and J 7 bases; nucleotides not matched to a gene: 6. The germline V gene has CDR1 MDHEN and CDR2 SYDVKM. There are 16 residues in the CDR3. The CDR3 loop is CASSLLLGQDNSPLHF. CDR3 sequence (DNA): TGTGCCAGCAGTTTATTACTGGGACAGGACAATTCACCCCTCCACTTT.

This chain links TRBV11-2 with TRBJ2-1, with 7 bases fitting TRBD1. Germline V CDR1 and CDR2: SGHAT, FQNNGV. V lost 5 bases and J lost 6; bases outside the gene matches: 10. The CDR3 extends over 15 amino acids. Here the CDR3 reads CASSPLRTGGNEQFF. CDR3 in DNA: TGTGCCAGCAGCCCTCTACGGACAGGAGGCAATGAGCAGTTCTTC.

This clone was found once. This chain connects TRBV6-2 or TRBV6-3 to TRBJ2-1, with D perhaps TRBD1 (5 bases). CDR3 length: 14 amino acids. Trimming removed 5 bases from V and 6 bases from J, with 14 bases in between. Germline CDR1 MNHEY, CDR2 SVGEGT. Here the CDR3 reads CASSTTGPTNEQFF. The CDR3 DNA sequence: TGTGCCAGCAGTACTACAGGCCCGACCAATGAGCAGTTCTTC.

The chain couples TRBV27 to TRBJ2-4; 7 nucleotides line up with TRBD1. This CDR3 is built from 20 residues. V was clipped by 7 bases and J by 0 bases; unmatched bases: 21. Germline assignment: CDR1 MNHEY and CDR2 SMNVEV (reference sequence). DNA of the CDR3: TGTGCCAGCACAACATATAGCCTACGGACAGGAGATCTAGCCAAAAACATTCAGTACTTC. This codes for CASTTYSLRTGDLAKNIQYF.

This chain connects TRBV5-5 to TRBJ1-2, with D possibly TRBD1 on 5 matching bases. Trimming removed 4 bases from V and 8 bases from J, with 15 bases in between. The CDR3 runs to 13 residues. CDR1 SGHKS and CDR2 YYEKEE come from the germline V gene (reference sequence). DNA of the CDR3: TGTGCCAGCAGCGTTTACAGGACGGACGGCTACACCTTC. Amino acid sequence: CASSVYRTDGYTF.

J is TRBJ2-5 and V is TRBV10-3; TRBD2 matches at 11 bases. The V gene's germline CDR1 is ENHRY and CDR2 SYGVKD. The CDR3 totals 15 residues. The ends lost 0 bases at V and 4 bases at J; junction bases unmatched: 1. The CDR3 spells CAISESLAGGETQYF. Here the CDR3 DNA reads TGTGCCATCAGTGAGTCGCTAGCGGGAGGAGAGACCCAGTACTTC.

This chain links TRBV7-8 with TRBJ2-3; the D gene is possibly TRBD1 (6 bases). The CDR3 runs 16 residues. V lost 1 base to trimming and J lost 2 bases, with 13 bases between them. Germline V gene sequence: CDR1 SGHVS, CDR2 FQNEAQ. For the CDR3, the DNA is TGTGCCAGCAGCTTAGTTACAGGGAACCCCACAGATACGCAGTATTTT. Translating gives CASSLVTGNPTDTQYF.

V gene TRBV6-5 combines with J gene TRBJ1-2, with TRBD1 matching over 8 bases. V shed 6 bases and J 14 bases; nucleotides not matched to a gene: 14. Per the germline V gene, CDR1 is MNHEY and CDR2 is SVGAGI. This CDR3 has 13 residues. CDR3 nucleotides: TGTGCCAGCAGCCCGGGACAGGCCATCTCTGAAACCTTC. Translating gives CASSPGQAISETF.

The chain recombines TRBV24-1 with TRBJ2-2; the D gene is possibly TRBD1 (5 bases). The CDR3 runs to 17 residues. Per germline, CDR1 KGHDR and CDR2 SFDVKD. Between the trimmed V and J ends, which lost 4 bases and 0 bases, there was a span of 14 bases. The CDR3, as DNA: TGTGCCACCAGTGAATCCAGGGCCCGCCCGAACACCGGGGAGCTGTTTTTT. Residues: CATSESRARPNTGELFF.

This clone was picked up one time. CDR3 bases: TGTGCCAGCAGGGAAAAGGCGGGGGTGTCCTACGAGCAGTACTTC. Its protein is CASREKAGVSYEQYF. V is TRBV2 and J is TRBJ2-7; TRBD2 agrees at 7 bases. The germline CDR1 and CDR2 sequences are SNHLY and FYNNEI. V gave up 6 bases and J gave up 1 base; unmatched junction bases: 9. This CDR3 has 15 amino acids.